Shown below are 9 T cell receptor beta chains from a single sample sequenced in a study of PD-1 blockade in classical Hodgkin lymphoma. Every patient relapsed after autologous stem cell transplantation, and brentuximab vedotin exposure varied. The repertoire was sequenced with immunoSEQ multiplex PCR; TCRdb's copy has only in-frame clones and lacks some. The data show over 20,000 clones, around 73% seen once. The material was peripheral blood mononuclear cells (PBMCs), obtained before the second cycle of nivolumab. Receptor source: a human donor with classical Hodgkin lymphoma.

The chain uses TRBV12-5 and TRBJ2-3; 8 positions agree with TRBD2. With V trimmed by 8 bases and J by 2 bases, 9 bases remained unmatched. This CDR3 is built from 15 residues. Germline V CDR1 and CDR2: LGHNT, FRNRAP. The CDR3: CASSSRTSFTDTQYF. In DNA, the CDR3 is TGTGCTAGTAGCTCCCGGACTAGCTTCACAGATACGCAGTATTTT. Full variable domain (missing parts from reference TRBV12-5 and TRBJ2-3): DARVTQTPRHKVTEMGQEVTMRCQPILGHNTVFWYRQTMMQGLELLAYFRNRAPLDDSGMPKDRFSAEMPDATLATLKIQPSEPRDSAVYFCASSSRTSFTDTQYFGPGTRLTVL.

CDR3 residues: CASSLLGAGGPYEQYF. CDR3 nucleotide sequence: TGCGCCAGCAGCTTGTTAGGAGCGGGAGGCCCCTACGAGCAGTACTTC. V and J are TRBV4-3 and TRBJ2-7; 9 bases align to TRBD2. V lost 5 bases, J lost 2 bases, and 10 bases stayed unmatched. The CDR3 consists of 16 residues. Germline CDR1 reads LGHNA; CDR2 reads YSLEER.

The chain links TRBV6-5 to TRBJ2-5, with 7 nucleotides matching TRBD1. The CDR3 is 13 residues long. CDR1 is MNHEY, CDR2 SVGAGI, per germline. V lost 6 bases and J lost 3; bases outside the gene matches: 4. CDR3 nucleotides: TGTGCCAGCAGCGACAGGGAAGAAGAGACCCAGTACTTC. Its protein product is CASSDREEETQYF.

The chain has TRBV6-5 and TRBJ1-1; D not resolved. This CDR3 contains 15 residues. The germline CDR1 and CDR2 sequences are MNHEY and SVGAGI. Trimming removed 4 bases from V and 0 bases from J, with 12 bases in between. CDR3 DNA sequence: TGTGCCAGCAGTTCACCTTCAAAGTTGAACACTGAAGCTTTCTTT. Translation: CASSSPSKLNTEAFF.

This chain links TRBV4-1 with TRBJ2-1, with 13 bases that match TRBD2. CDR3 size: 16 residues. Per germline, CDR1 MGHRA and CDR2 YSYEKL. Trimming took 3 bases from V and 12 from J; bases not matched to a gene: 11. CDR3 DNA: TGCGCCAGCAGCCAGGCCGGGACTAGCGGGATATTTGGGCAGTTCTTC. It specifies CASSQAGTSGIFGQFF.

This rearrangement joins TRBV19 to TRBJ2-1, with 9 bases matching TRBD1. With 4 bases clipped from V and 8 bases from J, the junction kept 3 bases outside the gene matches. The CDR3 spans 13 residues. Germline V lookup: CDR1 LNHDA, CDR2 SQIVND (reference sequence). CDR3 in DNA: TGTGCCAGTAGTACCTGGGACAGGGATGAGCAGTTCTTC. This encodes CASSTWDRDEQFF.

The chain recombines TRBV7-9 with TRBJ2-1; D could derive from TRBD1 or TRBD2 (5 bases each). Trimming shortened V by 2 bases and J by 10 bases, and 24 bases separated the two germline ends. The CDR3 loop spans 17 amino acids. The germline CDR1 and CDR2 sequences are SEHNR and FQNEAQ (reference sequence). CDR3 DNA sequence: TGTGCCAGCAGCTTATCGCCTCGGGACGGAGTTCGAAGGGAGCAGTTCTTC. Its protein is CASSLSPRDGVRREQFF.

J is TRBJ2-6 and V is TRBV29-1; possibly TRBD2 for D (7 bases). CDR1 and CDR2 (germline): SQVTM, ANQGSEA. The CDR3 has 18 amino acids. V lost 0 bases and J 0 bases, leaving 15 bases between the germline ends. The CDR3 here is CSVEELGGGHSGANVLTF. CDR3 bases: TGCAGCGTTGAAGAACTAGGGGGGGGGCACTCTGGGGCCAACGTCCTGACTTTC.

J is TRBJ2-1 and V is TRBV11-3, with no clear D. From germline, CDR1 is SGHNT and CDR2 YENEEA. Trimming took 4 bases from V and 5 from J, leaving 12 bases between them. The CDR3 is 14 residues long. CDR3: CASSWSLNNNEQFF. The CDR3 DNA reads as TGTGCCAGCAGCTGGAGCCTCAACAACAATGAGCAGTTCTTC.